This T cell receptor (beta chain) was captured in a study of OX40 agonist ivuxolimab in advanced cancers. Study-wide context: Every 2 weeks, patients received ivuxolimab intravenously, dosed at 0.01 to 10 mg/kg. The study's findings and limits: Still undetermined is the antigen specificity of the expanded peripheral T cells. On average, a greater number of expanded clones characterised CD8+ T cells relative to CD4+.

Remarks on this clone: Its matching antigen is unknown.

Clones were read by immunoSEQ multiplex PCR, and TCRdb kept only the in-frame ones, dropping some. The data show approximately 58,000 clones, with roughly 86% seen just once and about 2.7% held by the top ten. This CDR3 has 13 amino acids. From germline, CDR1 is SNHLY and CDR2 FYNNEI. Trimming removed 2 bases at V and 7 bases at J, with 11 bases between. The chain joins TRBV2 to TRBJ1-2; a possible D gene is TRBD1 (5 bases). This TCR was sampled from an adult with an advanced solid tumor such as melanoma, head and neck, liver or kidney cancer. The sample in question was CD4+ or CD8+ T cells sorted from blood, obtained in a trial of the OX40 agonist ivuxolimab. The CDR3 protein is CASSETGDGGYTF. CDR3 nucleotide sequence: TGTGCCAGCAGTGAAACGGGGGACGGTGGCTACACCTTC.